This entry lists 14 T cell receptor beta chains sequenced from one sample in a study of blood T cell repertoires in COVID-19. The table came from immunoSEQ multiplex PCR; TCRdb's copy has only in-frame clones and leaves some out. The sample holds tens of thousands of clones, around 88% seen once. Sequences were obtained from peripheral blood. The receptors originated from a woman aged 60-75 years with acute or convalescent COVID-19.

The rearrangement uses TRBV7-2 and TRBJ2-5; maybe TRBD1 (6 bases). The CDR3 has 16 residues. Germline V gene data show CDR1 as SGHTA and CDR2 as FQGNSA. The V gene lost 1 base and the J gene lost 7 bases, with 19 bases spanning the gap. CDR3: CASSLGWGLSSGTQYF. As DNA, the CDR3 is TGTGCCAGCAGCTTAGGATGGGGGCTCTCTTCCGGGACCCAGTACTTC.

This chain connects TRBV11-3 to TRBJ2-7, with D tentatively TRBD1 (5 bases). The length of the CDR3 is 12 residues. V was clipped by 3 bases and J by 6 bases, with 9 bases between them. The V gene's germline CDR1 is SGHNT and CDR2 YENEEA. The CDR3 nucleotides are TGTGCCAGCAGCTTTAGTCAGGGCGAGCAGTACTTC. Translation: CASSFSQGEQYF.

The gene calls are TRBV5-1 and TRBJ1-1; D is possibly TRBD1 (6 bases). Germline values: CDR1 SGHRS, CDR2 YFSETQ. Trimming removed 0 bases from V and 7 bases from J, with 10 bases in between. The CDR3 consists of 13 residues. The CDR3 nucleotides read TGCGCCAGCAGCTTGGGACAGGCCCTTGAAGCTTTCTTT. Translated: CASSLGQALEAFF.

The chain couples TRBV12-3 or TRBV12-4 to TRBJ1-1; the D is unclear. CDR3 length: 13 amino acids. The V and J ends lost 5 bases and 4 bases respectively, with 11 bases between them. DNA of the CDR3: TGTGCCAGCAGTCACGAGGTTTCCACTGAAGCTTTCTTT. It specifies CASSHEVSTEAFF.

J is TRBJ2-7 and V is TRBV6-5, with a possible D match to TRBD1 (6 bases). With 6 bases removed from V and 0 bases from J, the gap between germline ends came to 12 bases. The CDR3 is 14 amino acids. Germline V gene lookup returns CDR1 MNHEY and CDR2 SVGAGI. The DNA of the CDR3 is TGTGCCAGCAGAACAAACAGGGACTCCTACGAGCAGTACTTC. Amino acid sequence: CASRTNRDSYEQYF.

Note on this clone: A junction end diverges from the germline sequence, so it may reflect a read error. The chain links TRBV7-7 to TRBJ2-5; possibly TRBD2 for D (6 bases). The germline gives CDR1 SSHAT, CDR2 FNYEAQ (reference sequence). This CDR3 contains 13 residues. The CDR3 region has the DNA TGTGCTAGCAGCTTACCGGGAGAAGAGACCCAGTACTTC. It encodes CASSLPGEETQYF.

The rearrangement links TRBV28 to TRBJ1-5; maybe TRBD1 (5 bases). In germline, CDR1 is MDHEN, CDR2 SYDVKM. The CDR3 extends over 12 amino acids. V was shortened by 8 bases and J by 0 bases, with 5 bases between the two germline ends. CDR3 in DNA: TGTGCCAGCGGACATAGCAATCAGCCCCAGCATTTT. The encoded protein is CASGHSNQPQHF.

The chain links TRBV19 to TRBJ1-1; D remains ambiguous. The ends were cut back, 1 base at V and 5 bases at J, with 14 bases in the middle. Germline V gives CDR1 LNHDA, CDR2 SQIVND (reference sequence). The CDR3 loop spans 15 amino acids. The CDR3 protein is CASSIGDYQETEAFF. The CDR3 DNA sequence: TGTGCCAGTAGTATAGGTGACTATCAGGAAACTGAAGCTTTCTTT.

The V and J genes are TRBV14 and TRBJ2-3, with 13 nucleotides matching TRBD2. The CDR3 spans 18 residues. Unmatched junction bases numbered 7, after V lost 4 bases and J lost 0 bases. Germline assignment: CDR1 SGHDN and CDR2 FVKESK. CDR3 sequence: CASSRTSGGPASTDTQYF. CDR3 in DNA: TGTGCCAGCAGCCGGACTAGCGGGGGCCCGGCTAGCACAGATACGCAGTATTTT.

For this clone: This CDR3 is also generated by other DNA sequences in the sample. The chain links TRBV5-1 to TRBJ2-3, with D hard to call. With 0 bases removed from V and 1 base from J, the gap between germline ends came to 6 bases. This CDR3 has 14 residues. Germline CDR1 reads SGHRS; CDR2 reads YFSETQ. The CDR3 nucleotides read TGCGCCAGCAGCTTGGGGGCAGGCACAGATACGCAGTATTTT. This codes for CASSLGAGTDTQYF.

This clone has more than one count but fewer than ten. The J gene is TRBJ2-5, the V gene TRBV5-1; D may be TRBD1 (5 bases). Germline CDR1 reads SGHRS; CDR2 reads YFSETQ. V lost 0 bases, J lost 1 base, and 7 bases lay in between. This CDR3 is built from 14 residues. The CDR3 is CASSLGQSQETQYF. CDR3 bases: TGCGCCAGCAGCTTGGGACAGTCCCAAGAGACCCAGTACTTC.

This clone appeared once. The J gene is TRBJ2-1, the V gene TRBV18; TRBD2 agrees at 15 bases. CDR1 is KGHSH, CDR2 LQKENI, per germline. This CDR3 is 15 amino acids long. J was trimmed by 9 bases and V by 3 bases; bases with no gene match: 3. CDR3 DNA sequence: TGTGCCAGCTCACCGGGACTAGCGGGGGGTGGTGAGCAGTTCTTC. Its translation is CASSPGLAGGGEQFF.

This clone was picked up a small number of times. The chain employs TRBV30 and TRBJ1-4; D gene ambiguous. Per germline, CDR1 GTSNPN and CDR2 SVGIG (reference sequence). This CDR3 comprises 15 residues. V lost 0 bases, J lost 7 bases, and 15 bases lay in between. The CDR3 loop reads CAWSVSWAGSEKLFF. The CDR3 nucleotides read TGTGCCTGGAGTGTATCGTGGGCCGGTAGTGAAAAACTGTTTTTT.

This clone was counted a single time. J is TRBJ2-1 and V is TRBV12-3 or TRBV12-4; D possibly corresponds to TRBD1 (6 bases). V was cut by 7 bases and J by 9 bases, with 13 bases left in between. There are 12 residues in the CDR3. The CDR3, as DNA: TGTGCCAGCACTAGGGGGTTCGTTGAGCAGTTCTTC. This codes for CASTRGFVEQFF.